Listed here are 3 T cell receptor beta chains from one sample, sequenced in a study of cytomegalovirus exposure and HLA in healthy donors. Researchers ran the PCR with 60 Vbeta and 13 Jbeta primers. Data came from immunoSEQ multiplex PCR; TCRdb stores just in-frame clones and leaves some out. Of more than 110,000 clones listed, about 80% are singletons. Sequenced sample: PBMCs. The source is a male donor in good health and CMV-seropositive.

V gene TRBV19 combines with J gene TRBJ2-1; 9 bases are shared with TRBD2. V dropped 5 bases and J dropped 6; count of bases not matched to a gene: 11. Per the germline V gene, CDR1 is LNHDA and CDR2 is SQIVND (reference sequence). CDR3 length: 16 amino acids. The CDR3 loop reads CASSGLATDGGNEQFF. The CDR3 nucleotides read TGTGCCAGTAGTGGACTAGCGACTGACGGAGGCAATGAGCAGTTCTTC.

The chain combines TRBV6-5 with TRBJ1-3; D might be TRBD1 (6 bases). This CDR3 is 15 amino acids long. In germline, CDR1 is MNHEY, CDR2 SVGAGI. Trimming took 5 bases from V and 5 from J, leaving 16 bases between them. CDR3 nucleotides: TGTGCCAGCAGTCCCCAGGGGACGAATAGAAACACCATATATTTT. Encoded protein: CASSPQGTNRNTIYF.

The CDR3 DNA sequence: TGTGCCAGCAGCCCTGAGGGAGCAACTAATGAAAAACTGTTTTTT. It specifies CASSPEGATNEKLFF. The rearrangement uses TRBV7-6 and TRBJ1-4; D uncertain. The CDR3 extends over 15 amino acids. The V and J ends lost 5 bases and 0 bases respectively, with 10 bases between them. Germline CDR1 reads SGHVS; CDR2 reads FNYEAQ.